Presented here are 14 T cell receptor beta chains from one specimen sequenced in a study of blood T cell repertoires in COVID-19. Sequencing was performed with immunoSEQ multiplex PCR; in TCRdb, only in-frame clones are kept and a portion is missing. In the table there are approximately 200,000 clones, approximately 78% of which are singletons. Sample: peripheral blood. The receptors stem from a woman aged 80 or older with COVID-19, enrolled during active disease.

The chain has TRBV15 and TRBJ2-1; TRBD2 is a possible D gene (6 bases). This CDR3 region has 17 residues. Germline values: CDR1 LNHNV, CDR2 YYDKDF (reference sequence). V was shortened by 0 bases and J by 5 bases, with 17 bases between the two germline ends. In DNA, the CDR3 is TGTGCCACCAGCAGAGATTCGGGGACTCCTTGGGACAATGAGCAGTTCTTC. This encodes CATSRDSGTPWDNEQFF. Variable domain in full (rest from reference TRBV15 and TRBJ2-1): DAMVIQNPRYQVTQFGKPVTLSCSQTLNHNVMYWYQQKSSQAPKLLFHYYDKDFNNEADTPDNFQSRRPNTSFCFLDIRSPGLGDTAMYLCATSRDSGTPWDNEQFFGPGTRLTVL.

The J gene is TRBJ2-6, the V gene TRBV2, with D hard to call. The CDR3 covers 15 residues. Germline V gives CDR1 SNHLY, CDR2 FYNNEI. With 4 bases removed from V and 0 bases from J, the gap between germline ends came to 7 bases. This CDR3 reads CASSVRVSGANVLTF. The CDR3 nucleotides read TGTGCCAGCAGTGTTCGGGTCTCTGGGGCCAACGTCCTGACTTTC.

The V call is TRBV10-2, the J call TRBJ1-4; D uncertain. V was shortened by 6 bases and J by 5 bases, with 13 bases between the two germline ends. This CDR3 is 14 amino acids long. Germline V lookup: CDR1 WSHSY, CDR2 SAAADI. In DNA form, the CDR3 reads TGCGCCAGCAGCGACCGGTCGGGGAATGAAAAACTGTTTTTT. Translated: CASSDRSGNEKLFF.

The chain recombines TRBV5-1 with TRBJ2-7; 7 nucleotides match TRBD1. Germline V gene lookup returns CDR1 SGHRS and CDR2 YFSETQ. Trimming cost V 4 bases and J 3 bases; bases outside gene matches: 7. There are 14 residues in the CDR3. Written as DNA, the CDR3 is TGCGCCAGCAGCCAACAGGGGAGAAGCTACGAGCAGTACTTC. It encodes CASSQQGRSYEQYF.

This chain connects TRBV25-1 to TRBJ1-5; no clear D gene. Looked up from germline, CDR1 is MGHDK and CDR2 is SYGVNS. V lost 4 bases, J lost 4 bases, and 14 bases lay in between. CDR3 length: 15 amino acids. CDR3 nucleotide sequence: TGTGCCAGCAGTGCGGCCAGCTTCGGGAATCAGCCCCAGCATTTT. It translates to CASSAASFGNQPQHF.

Comment on this clone: One junction end disagrees with the germline gene, perhaps due to a read error. The DNA of the CDR3 is TGTGCCAGCAGGTTAGCCGGGACTAGCGAGCAGTACTTC. The encoded protein is CASRLAGTSEQYF. The gene calls are TRBV7-9 and TRBJ2-7; 8 bases map to TRBD2. Germline V gives CDR1 SEHNR, CDR2 FQNEAQ (reference sequence). The CDR3 length is 13 residues.

The chain joins TRBV6-2 or TRBV6-3 to TRBJ1-2, with 8 bases that match TRBD1. The germline CDR1 and CDR2 sequences are MNHEY and SVGEGT. V gave up 3 bases and J gave up 4 bases; unmatched junction bases: 10. The CDR3 is 16 residues long. CDR3 amino acids: CASSYSIRTGIYGYTF. CDR3 DNA: TGTGCCAGCAGTTATTCGATCCGGACAGGGATCTATGGCTACACCTTC.

This chain connects TRBV5-5 to TRBJ1-2; TRBD1 matches 8 bases. The J segment lost 4 bases and the V segment lost 4 bases, leaving 6 bases of the junction unmatched. Germline V gene sequence: CDR1 SGHKS, CDR2 YYEKEE (reference sequence). The CDR3 contains 14 residues. The CDR3 nucleotides are TGTGCCAGCAGCGCGGGACAGGAGTTCTATGGCTACACCTTC. Translating gives CASSAGQEFYGYTF.

The gene calls are TRBV5-4 and TRBJ2-3, with no clear D. CDR1 is SGHNT and CDR2 is YYREEE in the germline V gene (reference sequence). Trimming stripped 0 bases from V and 6 bases from J, with 17 bases between. The CDR3 extends over 16 amino acids. CDR3 nucleotides: TGTGCCAGCAGCTTGGACAGTACCTCACGTGTGGATACGCAGTATTTT. Amino acid sequence: CASSLDSTSRVDTQYF.

This CDR3 reads CASSSRRAALAKNIQYF. The CDR3 nucleotides read TGTGCCAGCAGCTCTAGGCGGGCCGCACTAGCCAAAAACATTCAGTACTTC. This chain joins TRBV5-6 and TRBJ2-4, with D maybe TRBD2 (5 bases). Germline CDR1 is SGHDT and CDR2 is YYEEEE. The CDR3 has 17 amino acids. Trimming removed 3 bases from V and 0 bases from J, with 16 bases in between.

The chain employs TRBV2 and TRBJ2-2; D is ambiguous. Germline V gene data show CDR1 as SNHLY and CDR2 as FYNNEI. The CDR3 contains 14 residues. V lost 7 bases to trimming and J lost 2 bases, with 11 bases between them. This CDR3 is CASTMTGNTGELFF. DNA of the CDR3: TGTGCCAGCACCATGACTGGAAACACCGGGGAGCTGTTTTTT. Filled out from reference TRBV2 and TRBJ2-2, the complete variable domain reads EPEVTQTPSHQVTQMGQEVILRCVPISNHLYFYWYRQILGQKVEFLVSFYNNEISEKSEIFDDQFSVERPDGSNFTLKIRSTKLEDSAMYFCASTMTGNTGELFFGEGSRLTVL.

This clone occurred once. The chain links TRBV18 to TRBJ2-1; 10 bases fit TRBD2. CDR3 length: 17 amino acids. Per the germline V gene, CDR1 is KGHSH and CDR2 is LQKENI. V dropped 3 bases and J dropped 7; count of bases not matched to a gene: 12. Here the CDR3 reads CASSPPGAGGPRNEQFF. CDR3 DNA sequence: TGTGCCAGCTCACCCCCGGGAGCGGGGGGGCCGAGGAATGAGCAGTTCTTC.

The chain employs TRBV28 and TRBJ1-2; no firm D call. Germline-derived CDR1 and CDR2 are MDHEN and SYDVKM. The CDR3 has 14 residues. The V end lost 3 bases, the J end lost 2 bases, and 10 bases lay between the germline ends. The CDR3: CASSLNRINYGYTF. The CDR3 coding sequence is TGTGCCAGCAGTTTGAACAGAATAAACTATGGCTACACCTTC.

This clone was detected only once. The chain recombines TRBV21-1 with TRBJ1-2. TRBV21-1 is a pseudogene. The CDR3 has 13 residues. As DNA, the CDR3 is TGTGCCCCAATGGGGGAGGGAAACTATGGCTACACCTTC. Its protein is CAPMGEGNYGYTF.